One and the same sample provided the 14 T cell receptor beta chains below, sequenced in a study of graft-versus-host responses after intestinal transplantation. This table comes from immunoSEQ multiplex PCR, and its TCRdb copy is limited to in-frame clones, with some not included. The sample lists about 120,000 clones, approximately 90% occurring once. Antigens of these TCRs are unknown. The material sequenced was unstimulated CD4+ T cells sorted from spleen or lymph node cells, taken before intestinal transplant. These receptors were taken from a human donor who received an intestinal transplant.

V and J are TRBV11-2 and TRBJ2-7, with a possible D match to TRBD1 (5 bases). The CDR3 spans 13 residues. CDR1 and CDR2 (germline): SGHAT, FQNNGV. V was shortened by 4 bases and J by 2 bases, with 9 bases between the two germline ends. The CDR3 nucleotides are TGTGCCAGCAGCTCCAGGGCCCCCTACGAGCAGTACTTC. Its translation: CASSSRAPYEQYF.

CDR3 bases: TGTGCCAGCAGTTACTCGGTTCTGTCCGCGGGTTACGAGCAGTACTTC. This encodes CASSYSVLSAGYEQYF. The genes are TRBV6-6 and TRBJ2-7, with D tentatively TRBD2 (5 bases). The CDR3 has 16 amino acids. Trimming removed 0 bases at V and 4 bases at J, with 16 bases between. In germline, CDR1 is MNHNY, CDR2 SVGAGI (reference sequence).

V usage is TRBV5-6 and J usage is TRBJ1-1, with D possibly matching TRBD1 (6 bases). The CDR3 sequence is 15 residues long. Germline V gives CDR1 SGHDT, CDR2 YYEEEE. V was cut by 0 bases and J by 6 bases, with 15 bases left in between. The CDR3 coding sequence is TGTGCCAGCAGCTTGGCCGGGGGGGCTAAGGCTGAAGCTTTCTTT. This encodes CASSLAGGAKAEAFF. Drawing the rest from reference TRBV5-6 and TRBJ1-1, the complete variable domain is DAGVTQSPTHLIKTRGQQVTLRCSPKSGHDTVSWYQQALGQGPQFIFQYYEEEERQRGNFPDRFSGHQFPNYSSELNVNALLLGDSALYLCASSLAGGAKAEAFFGQGTRLTVV.

The rearrangement links TRBV18 to TRBJ1-1, with D perhaps matching TRBD1 (6 bases). Per the germline V gene, CDR1 is KGHSH and CDR2 is LQKENI. Trimming took off 5 bases at V and 1 base at J, with 8 bases between the two ends. The CDR3 is made up of 13 amino acids. CDR3 sequence (DNA): TGTGCCAGCTCATCGACAGGGAACACTGAAGCTTTCTTT. It translates to CASSSTGNTEAFF.

J is TRBJ1-2 and V is TRBV19, with 7 bases lining up with TRBD1. The CDR3 loop spans 12 amino acids. Germline-derived CDR1 and CDR2 are LNHDA and SQIVND (reference sequence). J was trimmed by 7 bases and V by 5 bases; bases with no gene match: 4. CDR3 amino acids: CASSRPGGGYTF. Here the CDR3 DNA reads TGTGCCAGTAGTCGACCAGGGGGTGGCTACACCTTC.

The chain employs TRBV6-6 and TRBJ1-1; 10 nucleotides align to TRBD1. The trim removed 6 bases at V and 11 bases at J, leaving 12 bases unmatched. This CDR3 comprises 14 residues. Germline V gene sequence: CDR1 MNHNY, CDR2 SVGAGI (reference sequence). The CDR3, as DNA: TGTGCCAGCAGCCCCGGGACAGGGGTCCCGGAGGCTTTCTTT. This translates into CASSPGTGVPEAFF.

This rearrangement joins TRBV27 to TRBJ2-1, with TRBD2 matching over 12 bases. Trimming removed 4 bases from V and 6 bases from J; junction bases left unmatched: 4. CDR3 length: 15 amino acids. Germline CDR1 MNHEY, CDR2 SMNVEV (reference sequence). Written as DNA, the CDR3 is TGTGCCAGCAGTTCACTAGCGGGGGGCACCAATGAGCAGTTCTTC. This encodes CASSSLAGGTNEQFF.

The chain recombines TRBV6-1 with TRBJ2-1; D is perhaps TRBD1 (5 bases). This CDR3 is built from 14 residues. Germline V CDR1 and CDR2: MNHNS, SASEGT. V was shortened by 2 bases and J by 6 bases, with 11 bases between the two germline ends. The CDR3 region is CASSERGVVNEQFF. CDR3 sequence (DNA): TGTGCCAGCAGTGAAAGGGGTGTTGTCAATGAGCAGTTCTTC.

The rearrangement joins TRBV5-1 to TRBJ2-3; the match to TRBD2 covers 7 bases. V shed 2 bases, J shed 2 bases, and the junction held 5 bases outside the gene matches. The germline CDR1 and CDR2 sequences are SGHRS and YFSETQ. This CDR3 is built from 15 residues. The DNA of the CDR3 is TGCGCCAGCAGCTTCTTCGCGGGGGACACAGATACGCAGTATTTT. Protein: CASSFFAGDTDTQYF. The whole variable domain, remainder taken from reference TRBV5-1 and TRBJ2-3, is KAGVTQTPRYLIKTRGQQVTLSCSPISGHRSVSWYQQTPGQGLQFLFEYFSETQRNKGNFPGRFSGRQFSNSRSEMNVSTLELGDSALYLCASSFFAGDTDTQYFGPGTRLTVL.

This clone showed up just a few times. The chain combines TRBV11-2 with TRBJ2-7; a possible D gene is TRBD2 (5 bases). Germline values: CDR1 SGHAT, CDR2 FQNNGV. The CDR3 extends over 13 amino acids. V lost 3 bases and J 3 bases, leaving 9 bases between the germline ends. Here the CDR3 DNA reads TGTGCCAGCAGCTTGGCCGGGAACTACGAGCAGTACTTC. It is translated as CASSLAGNYEQYF.

A few counts support this clone. One end of the junction does not line up with germline, which may come from a read error. The chain joins TRBV5-1 to TRBJ2-7; D may be TRBD2 (5 bases). Germline V gene lookup returns CDR1 SGHRS and CDR2 YFSETQ. This CDR3 has 12 residues. The CDR3 DNA is TGCGCCAGCAGCTTGCGGGCCGGACTTTTTTGCTTC. Protein product: CASSLRAGLFCF.

This clone came up once. This sequence joins TRBV28 and TRBJ2-1; tentatively, D is TRBD2 (5 bases). Between the trimmed V and J ends, which lost 10 bases and 2 bases, there was a span of 15 bases. Germline values: CDR1 MDHEN, CDR2 SYDVKM. The length of the CDR3 is 14 residues. In nucleotides, the CDR3 is TGTGCCATCGGACTCAGAGAGACCTACAATGAGCAGTTCTTC. Its protein product is CAIGLRETYNEQFF.

The rearrangement uses TRBV5-8 and TRBJ1-4, with 7 bases matching TRBD1. Losses at the gene ends were 0 bases for V and 8 bases for J; bases not matched to a gene: 10. Germline V CDR1 and CDR2: SGHTS, YDEGEE. The CDR3 has 16 amino acids. The CDR3 DNA is TGTGCCAGCAGCTTGGGCACCGGGACAGAAAGCGAAAAACTGTTTTTT. It is translated as CASSLGTGTESEKLFF.

The rearrangement links TRBV4-1 to TRBJ1-5, with D uncertain. In germline, CDR1 is MGHRA, CDR2 YSYEKL. The CDR3 runs 18 residues. Deletions cut 2 bases from V and 3 bases from J, with 20 bases between. The CDR3: CASSQLTGRQNLNQPQHF. CDR3 in DNA: TGCGCCAGCAGCCAACTAACGGGGAGGCAGAACCTCAATCAGCCCCAGCATTTT.